These T cell receptor beta chains were read from a single sample in a study of T cells in Graves' hyperthyroidism and ophthalmopathy. In TCRdb, the multiplex PCR reads were re-called with MiXCR into one record per CDR3 protein. The top ten clones hold about 40% of a sample with about 300,000 distinct CDR3 sequences, roughly 18% of them seen once. Sequenced material: blood. The receptors shown here come from a man between 50 and 59 years old with Graves' ophthalmopathy. The CDR3 runs from the conserved cysteine through the conserved F or W. The order of the fields is V gene, clone size, CDR3 length, CDR3 protein. For some rows the clone size is stated as once, few or many, or as a class when expanded; others skip it.

TRBV18,many,13,CASSPTVINGYTF
TRBV28,many,17,CAINRALAGEIQETQYF
TRBV6-1,few,14,CASSPGTGKEEQYF
TRBV12-5,-,15,CASGLGQGGNTEAFF
TRBV3-1,-,13,CASSHMTGGELFF
TRBV28,many,13,CASSPGTALGYTF
TRBV7-9,-,16,CASSLGTTGSYEGQYF
TRBV5-1,few,15,CASRVDGVSYNEQFF
TRBV7-2,-,14,CASSPGPRQETQYF
TRBV7-3,few,15,CASSYSVGSGETQYF
TRBV29-1,many,13,CSVRDWEYNEQFF
TRBV11-1,many,14,CASSLNGLRETQYF
TRBV15,-,15,CATSRVGALLRKLFF
TRBV20-1,many,14,CSARDLPIYYEQYF
TRBV6-5,-,15,CASSHRPGGVYEQYF
TRBV5-1,many,15,CASSLGGRDHNEQFF
TRBV7-3,-,12,CASRIGSNEQFF
TRBV7-9,-,12,CASSLGLVSQFF
TRBV20-1,few,18,CSAERSSGRALTYNEQFF
TRBV5-1,few,13,CASSLNVDDGYTF
TRBV10-3,-,14,CAISPSGPGSPLHF
TRBV7-6,many,18,CASSLGSLPREGDNEQFF
TRBV5-8,many,15,CASSIGLAGTYEQYF
TRBV20-1,-,12,CSARSGSNEQFF
TRBV20-1,many,18,CSASRTSGRRGVGNEQFF
TRBV7-2,many,15,CASSLDPNLPGELFF
TRBV28,many,15,CASSLLGQRNSPLHF
TRBV11-2,many,14,CASSPEVAEETQYF
TRBV11-2,many,16,CASSLTGGSQAYEQYF
TRBV6-2/TRBV6-3,-,18,CASRPLVTSGTSTDTQYF
TRBV12-3/TRBV12-4,-,14,CASRDSRMNTEAFF
TRBV20-1,-,16,CSARVPDRSRTGELFF
TRBV4-1,-,15,CASSQGQGSENIQYF
TRBV15,few,18,CATSREGPGLPNTGELFF
TRBV5-6,-,17,CASSLVGRDPSGNTIYF
TRBV6-5,-,17,CASSYSDTGARNYGYTF
TRBV4-2,-,15,CASSQDPTGAGELFF
TRBV6-1,-,14,CASNPSGSYNEQFF
TRBV27,few,15,CASSLGDRPTYEQYF
TRBV5-1,many,15,CASSLAGGSNQPQHF
TRBV30,-,19,CAWSRRVAWAAGVKNIQYF
TRBV20-1,many,14,CSAIDLAGGDEQYF
TRBV7-2,many,12,CASSFAVGELFF